Below, 13 T cell receptor beta chains from the same sample are listed, as sequenced in a study of blood T cell repertoires in COVID-19. Profiled with immunoSEQ multiplex PCR; TCRdb holds only in-frame clones, not every one. This table holds just over 15,000 clones, approximately 80% found once. Source material: peripheral blood. The receptors stem from a human donor in a cohort sampled during active COVID-19.

This clone appeared a few times. This chain joins TRBV6-5 and TRBJ1-6, with D tentatively TRBD1 (6 bases). CDR1 is MNHEY, CDR2 SVGAGI, per germline. Trimming left V 4 bases short and J 7 bases short, with 8 bases between. The CDR3 has 13 amino acids. The CDR3 nucleotides are TGTGCCAGCAGTTTTGGACAGAATTCACCCCTCCACTTT. It codes for CASSFGQNSPLHF.

The rearrangement uses TRBV3-1 (or the pseudogene TRBV3-2) and TRBJ1-1; TRBD1 matches at 8 bases. The germline gives CDR1 LGHDT, CDR2 YNNKEL (reference sequence). The CDR3 loop spans 14 amino acids. V gave up 5 bases and J gave up 4 bases; unmatched junction bases: 6. CDR3 DNA: TGTGCCAGCAGCTTAAGACAGGGGCCCACTGAAGCTTTCTTT. Amino acids: CASSLRQGPTEAFF.

This clone appeared a single time. The genes are TRBV11-1 and TRBJ2-3; 7 nucleotides agree with TRBD1. This CDR3 region has 13 residues. Germline CDR1 SGHAT, CDR2 FQDESV (reference sequence). Trimming cost V 7 bases and J 2 bases; bases outside gene matches: 3. The CDR3 DNA is TGTGCCAGCACAAGGGGGCTCACAGATACGCAGTATTTT. Protein: CASTRGLTDTQYF.

This clone was found a few times. Other nucleotide sequences from this sample produce the same CDR3. V is TRBV19 and J is TRBJ1-5; tentative D call: TRBD1 (6 bases). Germline V gene lookup returns CDR1 LNHDA and CDR2 SQIVND (reference sequence). Trimming stripped 4 bases from V and 0 bases from J, with 13 bases between. This CDR3 has 16 residues. CDR3 nucleotides: TGTGCCAGTAGTACAACAGGGTCCTATAGCAATCAGCCCCAGCATTTT. As protein: CASSTTGSYSNQPQHF.

The V call is TRBV9, the J call TRBJ2-5, with 7 bases fitting TRBD2. Germline-derived CDR1 and CDR2 are SGDLS and YYNGEE. The trim removed 3 bases at V and 5 bases at J, leaving 7 bases unmatched. There are 14 residues in the CDR3. CDR3 bases: TGTGCCAGCAGCGAACTGACTAGCTGGGAGACCCAGTACTTC. Translated, it gives CASSELTSWETQYF.

The V and J genes are TRBV7-9 and TRBJ2-7, with 8 bases identical to TRBD1. CDR1 SEHNR and CDR2 FQNEAQ come from the germline V gene (reference sequence). The J segment lost 2 bases and the V segment lost 4 bases, leaving 4 bases of the junction unmatched. The CDR3 sequence is 14 residues long. The chain's CDR3 is CASSSTGGTYEQYF. The DNA for the CDR3 is TGTGCCAGCAGCTCAACAGGGGGAACCTACGAGCAGTACTTC.

The chain couples TRBV28 to TRBJ1-4; D unresolved. V shed 2 bases and J shed 4 bases, with 8 bases lying between them. Per the germline V gene, CDR1 is MDHEN and CDR2 is SYDVKM. The CDR3 has 14 amino acids. For the CDR3, the DNA is TGTGCCAGCAGTTTACGAGCCAATAATGAAAAACTGTTTTTT. Its protein is CASSLRANNEKLFF.

The chain joins TRBV7-6 to TRBJ2-3; D is perhaps TRBD2 (6 bases). V shed 4 bases and J shed 4 bases, with 18 bases lying between them. The CDR3 runs 16 residues. Per the germline V gene, CDR1 is SGHVS and CDR2 is FNYEAQ. The CDR3 bases are TGTGCCAGCAGCTCCATGGCGGGGAGGATGGCAGATACGCAGTATTTT. Translating gives CASSSMAGRMADTQYF.

The chain is built from TRBV28 and TRBJ2-7; 8 bases are a match to TRBD2. CDR1 is MDHEN and CDR2 is SYDVKM in the germline V gene. The CDR3 is made up of 12 amino acids. V was clipped by 6 bases and J by 3 bases; unmatched bases: 1. The CDR3 here is CASRAGGYEQYF. CDR3 DNA sequence: TGTGCCAGCAGGGCGGGAGGCTACGAGCAGTACTTC.

In its sample, this clone was seen once. The rearrangement uses TRBV15 and TRBJ2-5, with a weak D call TRBD2 (6 bases). CDR1 and CDR2 (germline): LNHNV, YYDKDF (reference sequence). The CDR3 covers 17 residues. V lost 1 base and J lost 4, with 19 bases in between. CDR3 DNA sequence: TGTGCCACCAGCAGAGCCCTCGGGCAGGGAGGCCGAGAGACCCAGTACTTC. Residues: CATSRALGQGGRETQYF. Full variable domain (outside the CDR3, taken from reference TRBV15 and TRBJ2-5): DAMVIQNPRYQVTQFGKPVTLSCSQTLNHNVMYWYQQKSSQAPKLLFHYYDKDFNNEADTPDNFQSRRPNTSFCFLDIRSPGLGDTAMYLCATSRALGQGGRETQYFGPGTRLLVL.

The table lists this clone with a count of one. The rearrangement links TRBV27 to TRBJ2-2; D not resolved. The CDR3 loop spans 13 amino acids. The V gene lost 5 bases and the J gene lost 5 bases, with 9 bases spanning the gap. Germline V gives CDR1 MNHEY, CDR2 SMNVEV (reference sequence). CDR3 in amino acids: CASSLRFTGELFF. The CDR3 DNA is TGTGCCAGCAGTCTGAGGTTTACCGGGGAGCTGTTTTTT.

The chain has TRBV15 and TRBJ1-5; D may be TRBD1 (5 bases). Germline V gives CDR1 LNHNV, CDR2 YYDKDF (reference sequence). The CDR3 has 14 residues. The germline V and J ends were trimmed by 4 bases and 3 bases, with 10 bases remaining between them. For the CDR3, the DNA is TGTGCCACCAGCAAAGGGGTTAACAATCAGCCCCAGCATTTT. Protein: CATSKGVNNQPQHF.

V is TRBV2 and J is TRBJ1-5; 10 nucleotides agree with TRBD1. From germline, CDR1 is SNHLY and CDR2 FYNNEI. Trimming at V came to 5 bases and at J to 7 bases, leaving 8 bases not matched to a gene. The CDR3 runs 15 residues. The CDR3 DNA follows: TGTGCCAGCAGTAAAGACAGGGGGCCGTCCCAGCCCCAGCATTTT. As protein: CASSKDRGPSQPQHF.